One sample yielded the 13 T cell receptor beta chains listed below, sequenced in a study of blood T cell repertoires in COVID-19. TCRdb's table, derived via immunoSEQ multiplex PCR, lists solely in-frame clones and lacks some. The table lists about 190,000 clones, around 90% of them singletons, with approximately 5.6% in the top ten. The sample consisted of peripheral blood. These receptor sequences come from a man between 40 and 49 years old with active or convalescent COVID-19.

This chain joins TRBV7-2 and TRBJ1-6; 8 bases agree with TRBD1. This CDR3 is built from 17 residues. CDR1 and CDR2 from the germline V gene are SGHTA and FQGNSA. V shed 2 bases and J 1 base; nucleotides not matched to a gene: 4. The CDR3, as DNA: TGTGCCAGCAGCTTACAGGGGGCTAGATCCTATAATTCACCCCTCCACTTT. Residues: CASSLQGARSYNSPLHF.

The V gene is TRBV9, the J gene TRBJ2-7; 10 bases agree with TRBD2. The V segment lost 0 bases and the J segment 5 bases; nucleotides outside the gene matches: 11. Germline V gives CDR1 SGDLS, CDR2 YYNGEE. CDR3 length equals 17 residues. The CDR3 sequence: CASSVEALAGGSNEQYF. The CDR3 DNA is TGTGCCAGCAGCGTAGAGGCGTTAGCGGGAGGTTCAAACGAGCAGTACTTC.

CDR3 in amino acids: CASTDRIQAFF. For the CDR3, the DNA is TGTGCCAGCACTGACAGGATTCAAGCTTTCTTT. The chain uses TRBV19 and TRBJ1-1; perhaps TRBD1 as D (6 bases). The CDR3 consists of 11 residues. The V gene's germline CDR1 is LNHDA and CDR2 SQIVND (reference sequence). V lost 9 bases and J 9 bases, leaving 14 bases between the germline ends.

This chain links TRBV5-4 with TRBJ2-3; the match to TRBD1 covers 9 bases. Germline CDR1 SGHNT, CDR2 YYREEE (reference sequence). CDR3 length equals 17 residues. V gave up 2 bases and J gave up 2 bases; unmatched junction bases: 9. The chain's CDR3 is CASSFWVQGAPTDTQYF. CDR3 sequence (DNA): TGTGCCAGCAGCTTTTGGGTACAGGGGGCCCCCACAGATACGCAGTATTTT. Using reference TRBV5-4 and TRBJ2-3 for the parts outside the CDR3, the full variable domain is ETGVTQSPTHLIKTRGQQVTLRCSSQSGHNTVSWYQQALGQGPQFIFQYYREEENGRGNFPPRFSGLQFPNYSSELNVNALELDDSALYLCASSFWVQGAPTDTQYFGPGTRLTVL.

This chain connects TRBV5-1 to TRBJ1-1; D gene uncertain. Trimming took 6 bases from V and 1 from J, leaving 10 bases between them. Germline CDR1 and CDR2: SGHRS and YFSETQ. CDR3 length equals 13 residues. The DNA for the CDR3 is TGCGCCAGCATCCCCCCGGGGAACACTGAAGCTTTCTTT. Translation: CASIPPGNTEAFF. Combining the CDR3 with reference TRBV5-1 and TRBJ1-1 gives the whole variable domain KAGVTQTPRYLIKTRGQQVTLSCSPISGHRSVSWYQQTPGQGLQFLFEYFSETQRNKGNFPGRFSGRQFSNSRSEMNVSTLELGDSALYLCASIPPGNTEAFFGQGTRLTVV.

This chain connects TRBV5-1 to TRBJ1-2, with D uncertain. The CDR3 has 15 residues. Deletions cut 3 bases from V and 2 bases from J, with 14 bases between. Germline V gene sequence: CDR1 SGHRS, CDR2 YFSETQ. The CDR3: CASSSGGGTNYGYTF. For the CDR3, the DNA is TGCGCCAGCAGCTCGGGAGGAGGCACCAACTATGGCTACACCTTC.

V is TRBV7-9 and J is TRBJ1-1; 9 nucleotides match TRBD1. The J segment lost 0 bases and the V segment lost 11 bases, leaving 7 bases of the junction unmatched. Germline CDR1 SEHNR, CDR2 FQNEAQ (reference sequence). The CDR3 has 14 residues. The CDR3 DNA reads as TGTGCCGGGGACAGGGAGGGGTTGAACACTGAAGCTTTCTTT. It specifies CAGDREGLNTEAFF.

The J gene is TRBJ1-1, the V gene TRBV5-1; TRBD1 might be the D (5 bases). This CDR3 is 13 amino acids long. The germline gives CDR1 SGHRS, CDR2 YFSETQ. The V end lost 2 bases, the J end lost 4 bases, and 9 bases lay between the germline ends. CDR3 DNA sequence: TGCGCCAGCAGCTTAGGGGATGGCACTGAAGCTTTCTTT. Its translation: CASSLGDGTEAFF. The full variable domain, in which reference TRBV5-1 and TRBJ1-1 provide the parts outside the CDR3, is KAGVTQTPRYLIKTRGQQVTLSCSPISGHRSVSWYQQTPGQGLQFLFEYFSETQRNKGNFPGRFSGRQFSNSRSEMNVSTLELGDSALYLCASSLGDGTEAFFGQGTRLTVV.

This clone occurred once. The V call is TRBV24-1, the J call TRBJ2-1; tentative D call: TRBD2 (5 bases). V dropped 4 bases and J dropped 8 bases, with 14 bases sitting between them. The CDR3 has 14 residues. Germline CDR1 KGHDR, CDR2 SFDVKD. CDR3: CATSDPGRVHEQFF. Here the CDR3 DNA reads TGTGCCACCAGTGACCCGGGAAGGGTCCATGAGCAGTTCTTC.

The chain combines TRBV7-8 with TRBJ1-2; 7 bases fit TRBD1. The CDR3 is made up of 14 amino acids. V shed 3 bases and J 7 bases; nucleotides not matched to a gene: 8. Germline V gene sequence: CDR1 SGHVS, CDR2 FQNEAQ. DNA for the CDR3: TGTGCCAGCAGCTTGACGGACAGGCCCTCTGGCTACACCTTC. It yields the protein CASSLTDRPSGYTF. The variable domain in full, with the rest retrieved from reference TRBV7-8 and TRBJ1-2, is GAGVSQSPRYKVAKRGQDVALRCDPISGHVSLFWYQQALGQGPEFLTYFQNEAQLDKSGLPSDRFFAERPEGSVSTLKIQRTQQEDSAVYLCASSLTDRPSGYTFGSGTRLTVV.

The CDR3 here is CASSPRVPGQGSGTDTQYF. The CDR3 bases are TGTGCCAGTAGTCCGCGCGTCCCGGGACAGGGGTCTGGGACAGATACGCAGTATTTT. V usage is TRBV19 and J usage is TRBJ2-3; 10 nucleotides agree with TRBD1. This CDR3 spans 19 amino acids. In germline, CDR1 is LNHDA, CDR2 SQIVND (reference sequence). V dropped 5 bases and J dropped 3; count of bases not matched to a gene: 17.

This clone has only a few counts. The chain recombines TRBV28 with TRBJ1-6, with 10 bases lining up with TRBD1. This CDR3 region has 18 residues. The V gene end was trimmed by 4 bases and the J gene end by 8 bases; junction bases not matched to a gene: 14. Germline CDR1 and CDR2: MDHEN and SYDVKM. The CDR3 reads CASSSQRGRTGGYSPLHF. CDR3 nucleotides: TGTGCCAGCAGTTCCCAAAGGGGTAGGACAGGGGGATATTCACCCCTCCACTTT.

This clone was found once. This sequence joins TRBV27 and TRBJ1-1, with D unresolved. The V end lost 6 bases, the J end lost 0 bases, and 8 bases lay between the germline ends. The CDR3 length is 13 residues. Germline values: CDR1 MNHEY, CDR2 SMNVEV (reference sequence). CDR3 protein: CASRFSVNTEAFF. CDR3 DNA: TGTGCCAGCAGGTTTTCGGTGAACACTGAAGCTTTCTTT.